This T cell receptor beta chain was captured by sequencing in a study of blood T cell repertoires in COVID-19. Study summary: The analysed material was cDNA or gDNA that came from T cells, B-cell-depleted T cells, or PBMCs.

In germline, CDR1 is SNHLY, CDR2 FYNNEI. The CDR3 runs to 14 residues. V shed 0 bases and J shed 9 bases, with 12 bases lying between them. The data were produced by immunoSEQ multiplex PCR, yet TCRdb's version contains in-frame clones alone and is incomplete. The table records around 100,000 clones, 75% to 85% of them present only once. The J gene is TRBJ1-5, the V gene TRBV2; D remains ambiguous. The source material was peripheral blood. This TCR was sampled from a man aged 55-75 years with acute or convalescent COVID-19. The CDR3 sequence is CASSEAFRSGPQHF. The DNA of the CDR3 is TGTGCCAGCAGTGAAGCATTCAGATCAGGGCCCCAGCATTTT.